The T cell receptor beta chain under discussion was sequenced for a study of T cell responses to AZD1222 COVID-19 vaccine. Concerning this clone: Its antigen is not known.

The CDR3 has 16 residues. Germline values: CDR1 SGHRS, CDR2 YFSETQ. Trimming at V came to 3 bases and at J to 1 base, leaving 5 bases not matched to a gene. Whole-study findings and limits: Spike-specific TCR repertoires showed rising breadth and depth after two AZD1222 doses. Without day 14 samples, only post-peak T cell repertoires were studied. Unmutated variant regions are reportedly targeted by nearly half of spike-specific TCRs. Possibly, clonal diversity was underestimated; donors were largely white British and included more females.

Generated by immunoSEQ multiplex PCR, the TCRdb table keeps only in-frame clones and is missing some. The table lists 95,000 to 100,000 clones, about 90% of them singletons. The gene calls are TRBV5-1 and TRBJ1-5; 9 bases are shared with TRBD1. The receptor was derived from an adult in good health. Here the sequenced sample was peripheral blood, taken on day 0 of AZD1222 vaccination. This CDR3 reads CASSSTGGGSNQPQHF. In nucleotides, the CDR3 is TGCGCCAGCAGCTCCACAGGGGGCGGAAGCAATCAGCCCCAGCATTTT.